These 26 T cell receptor beta chains were all obtained from the same sample, sequenced in a study of blood T cell repertoires in COVID-19 (dated by TCRdb to 2019 to 2021). The method behind the library was the immunoSEQ multiplex PCR assay. This is the immuneACCESS table as TCRdb keeps it, with only in-frame sequences that have V and J called. A part of the clones is gone; compared with another copy, unresolved V genes explain less than half, and the rest is unexplained. This sample is represented by about 80,000 clones; approximately 88% of them were singletons. Around 7.2% of the sample goes to the ten largest clones. The sequencing sample was made of peripheral blood. The receptors derive from a woman at least 80 years old with acute or convalescent COVID-19.

J is TRBJ2-4 and V is TRBV5-6, with 9 positions matching TRBD1. Germline V gene sequence: CDR1 SGHDT, CDR2 YYEEEE. J lost 9 bases, V lost 4 bases, and 5 bases had no gene match. The CDR3 is 13 amino acids. Here the CDR3 DNA reads TGTGCCAGCAGCGCCGGACAGGGGATCATTCAGTACTTC. Protein sequence: CASSAGQGIIQYF.

The gene calls are TRBV3-1 (or the pseudogene TRBV3-2) and TRBJ2-1; 8 bases fit TRBD2. The CDR3 spans 17 residues. Losses at the gene ends were 0 bases for V and 1 base for J; bases not matched to a gene: 5. Germline CDR1 LGHDT, CDR2 YNNKEL (reference sequence). This chain's CDR3 is CASSQEGGGGSYNEQFF. CDR3 in DNA: TGTGCCAGCAGCCAAGAGGGCGGCGGGGGGTCCTACAATGAGCAGTTCTTC.

This chain links TRBV18 with TRBJ1-1; D is perhaps TRBD1 (5 bases). V gave up 2 bases and J gave up 4 bases, with 8 bases separating them. Germline V gene sequence: CDR1 KGHSH, CDR2 LQKENI. CDR3 length equals 13 residues. The CDR3: CASSPSGGTEAFF. The CDR3 DNA is TGTGCCAGCTCACCAAGCGGGGGCACTGAAGCTTTCTTT. Variable domain in full (rest from reference TRBV18 and TRBJ1-1): NAGVMQNPRHLVRRRGQEARLRCSPMKGHSHVYWYRQLPEEGLKFMVYLQKENIIDESGMPKERFSAEFPKEGPSILRIQQVVRGDSAAYFCASSPSGGTEAFFGQGTRLTVV.

V usage is TRBV19 and J usage is TRBJ1-3; TRBD1 matches at 7 bases. The CDR3 covers 14 residues. With V trimmed by 7 bases and J by 4 bases, 7 bases remained unmatched. Germline CDR1 and CDR2: LNHDA and SQIVND (reference sequence). The chain's CDR3 is CASIDPGQGNTIYF. CDR3 in DNA: TGTGCCAGTATTGACCCGGGACAGGGAAACACCATATATTTT. Full variable domain (missing parts from reference TRBV19 and TRBJ1-3): DGGITQSPKYLFRKEGQNVTLSCEQNLNHDAMYWYRQDPGQGLRLIYYSQIVNDFQKGDIAEGYSVSREKKESFPLTVTSAQKNPTAFYLCASIDPGQGNTIYFGEGSWLTVV.

The chain employs TRBV25-1 and TRBJ2-3; D unresolved. The CDR3 extends over 16 amino acids. Between the trimmed V and J ends, which lost 1 base and 0 bases, there was a span of 11 bases. Germline loops: CDR1 MGHDK, CDR2 SYGVNS. The CDR3 loop reads CASSESYAESTDTQYF. The CDR3 coding sequence is TGTGCCAGCAGTGAATCTTATGCGGAGAGCACAGATACGCAGTATTTT.

The gene calls are TRBV5-8 and TRBJ1-1, with unresolved D. V was pared by 0 bases and J by 6 bases, with 9 bases between. Germline V gene lookup returns CDR1 SGHTS and CDR2 YDEGEE. This CDR3 is built from 13 residues. This chain's CDR3 is CASSLARYAEAFF. The CDR3 DNA sequence: TGTGCCAGCAGCTTGGCCAGATATGCTGAAGCTTTCTTT.

The rearrangement uses TRBV2 and TRBJ1-1, with 8 bases matching TRBD1. Losses at the gene ends were 5 bases for V and 1 base for J; bases not matched to a gene: 6. Germline lookup yields CDR1 SNHLY and CDR2 FYNNEI. This CDR3 has 15 residues. The CDR3 DNA reads TGTGCCAGCAGTCCTCTGGACAGGGCGAACACTGAAGCTTTCTTT. This sequence encodes CASSPLDRANTEAFF.

The chain couples TRBV7-2 to TRBJ1-2; possible D gene TRBD1, 6 bases. Germline V gene sequence: CDR1 SGHTA, CDR2 FQGNSA. The ends were cut back, 5 bases at V and 4 bases at J, with 20 bases in the middle. CDR3 length equals 16 residues. The CDR3 region has the DNA TGTGCCAGCAGCCCCCAGGGACAATCTGCGGCCTATGGCTACACCTTC. This encodes CASSPQGQSAAYGYTF.

The rearrangement joins TRBV5-1 to TRBJ1-2; 10 positions match TRBD1. The CDR3 spans 16 residues. From germline, CDR1 is SGHRS and CDR2 YFSETQ. V shed 2 bases and J 6 bases; nucleotides not matched to a gene: 10. The CDR3 loop reads CASSLTTGGTGDGYTF. The DNA of the CDR3 is TGCGCCAGCAGCTTAACGACCGGAGGGACAGGGGATGGCTACACCTTC.

The CDR3 spells CAISVFGASGAGGEQFF. Written as DNA, the CDR3 is TGTGCCATCAGTGTCTTCGGAGCTAGCGGAGCGGGGGGTGAGCAGTTCTTC. The J gene is TRBJ2-1, the V gene TRBV10-3, with 9 bases fitting TRBD2. This CDR3 has 17 amino acids. V shed 4 bases, J shed 9 bases, and the junction held 16 bases outside the gene matches. Germline V gives CDR1 ENHRY, CDR2 SYGVKD.

V is TRBV3-1 (or the pseudogene TRBV3-2) and J is TRBJ2-3; 7 positions match TRBD2. Germline V lookup: CDR1 LGHDT, CDR2 YNNKEL (reference sequence). The CDR3 length is 13 residues. V lost 6 bases and J lost 4; bases outside the gene matches: 4. CDR3 loop: CASSLLAADTQYF. In DNA, the CDR3 is TGTGCCAGCAGTCTTCTAGCGGCAGATACGCAGTATTTT.

The gene calls are TRBV2 and TRBJ2-3, with D maybe TRBD2 (6 bases). V gave up 8 bases and J gave up 6 bases, with 18 bases separating them. Germline CDR1 reads SNHLY; CDR2 reads FYNNEI. This CDR3 is built from 14 residues. CDR3 loop: CASGGGASPDTQYF. In DNA form, the CDR3 reads TGTGCCAGCGGCGGCGGGGCTTCCCCGGATACGCAGTATTTT.

Of note for this clone: An end of the junction does not agree with germline; a read error may underlie this. The rearrangement links TRBV6-5 to TRBJ2-3, with 13 bases matching TRBD2. Per the germline V gene, CDR1 is MNHEY and CDR2 is SVGAGI. The CDR3 loop spans 15 amino acids. The CDR3 loop reads CASSNLEQAGLAGKF. DNA of the CDR3: TGTGCCAGCTCTAATCTTGAGCAAGCGGGACTAGCGGGGAAGTTT.

DNA of the CDR3: TGTGCCAGCAGCTTAGGGGACAGGGGCCGAGTCCCCTATGGCTACACCTTC. Its translation: CASSLGDRGRVPYGYTF. The rearrangement links TRBV7-9 to TRBJ1-2; TRBD1 matches at 10 bases. CDR1 is SEHNR, CDR2 FQNEAQ, per germline (reference sequence). CDR3 length: 17 residues. The V segment lost 1 base and the J segment 4 bases; nucleotides outside the gene matches: 9.

The V gene is TRBV7-9, the J gene TRBJ2-3; possibly TRBD1 for D (6 bases). Germline V gene sequence: CDR1 SEHNR, CDR2 FQNEAQ (reference sequence). V lost 5 bases and J lost 2, with 17 bases in between. The CDR3 totals 16 residues. The CDR3 is CASSTEDRPSTDTQYF. DNA of the CDR3: TGTGCCAGCAGCACCGAGGACAGACCATCCACAGATACGCAGTATTTT.

A single count supports this clone. The chain recombines TRBV25-1 with TRBJ1-4; no clear D. CDR1 is MGHDK, CDR2 SYGVNS, per germline. The CDR3 is 16 amino acids. Deletions cut 3 bases from V and 4 bases from J, with 15 bases between. The DNA of the CDR3 is TGTGCCAGCAGTGAGGAAGGAGCTGTGGTTAATGAAAAACTGTTTTTT. Translating it yields CASSEEGAVVNEKLFF.

The chain carries TRBV19 and TRBJ1-1; possible D gene TRBD1, 6 bases. Looked up from germline, CDR1 is LNHDA and CDR2 is SQIVND (reference sequence). This CDR3 has 15 residues. Between the trimmed V and J ends, which lost 6 bases and 1 base, there was a span of 15 bases. The CDR3 region is CASSPSDRSNTEAFF. DNA for the CDR3: TGTGCCAGTAGCCCATCGGACAGATCGAACACTGAAGCTTTCTTT.

The rearrangement joins TRBV7-2 to TRBJ1-1; a weak D match, TRBD1 (6 bases). Trimming took 5 bases from V and 0 from J, leaving 13 bases between them. This CDR3 has 15 amino acids. CDR1 and CDR2 (germline): SGHTA, FQGNSA. CDR3 DNA: TGTGCCAGCAGCCCCACTGACAGGTTGAACACTGAAGCTTTCTTT. It is translated as CASSPTDRLNTEAFF.

The rearrangement uses TRBV30 and TRBJ1-4, with D possibly being TRBD1 (5 bases). Germline CDR1 reads GTSNPN; CDR2 reads SVGIG (reference sequence). Trimming took off 4 bases at V and 7 bases at J, with 19 bases between the two ends. The length of the CDR3 is 15 residues. The CDR3, as DNA: TGTGCCTGGACCCCATGGTCAGGGTCAGGTGAAAAACTGTTTTTT. Amino acid sequence: CAWTPWSGSGEKLFF.

CDR3 sequence (DNA): TGTGCCAGCAGTGAAGTTAGGGGACAGTCAGGCGGCTACACCTTC. Translation: CASSEVRGQSGGYTF. The chain couples TRBV2 to TRBJ1-2; 7 nucleotides align to TRBD1. After removal of 1 base from V and 8 bases from J, the junction contained 10 bases not matched to a gene. The CDR3 covers 15 residues. The germline V gene has CDR1 SNHLY and CDR2 FYNNEI.

V gene TRBV29-1 combines with J gene TRBJ2-3, with 11 bases matching TRBD2. J was trimmed by 4 bases and V by 4 bases; bases with no gene match: 7. CDR3 length: 15 residues. Germline CDR1 reads SQVTM; CDR2 reads ANQGSEA. The CDR3 nucleotides read TGCAGCGTTGCAGCACTAGCGGGAGTCCCAGATACGCAGTATTTT. Translated, it gives CSVAALAGVPDTQYF.

This rearrangement joins TRBV5-1 to TRBJ1-2; 7 bases line up with TRBD1. CDR1 SGHRS and CDR2 YFSETQ come from the germline V gene. The CDR3 consists of 14 residues. V shed 3 bases, J shed 4 bases, and the junction held 6 bases outside the gene matches. CDR3 protein: CASSYRQGIYGYTF. The CDR3 bases are TGCGCCAGCAGCTATCGACAGGGAATCTATGGCTACACCTTC.

The rearrangement links TRBV11-2 to TRBJ1-2; D not resolved. Trimming pared 5 bases from V and 8 bases from J, leaving 12 bases between. CDR3 length: 12 amino acids. From germline, CDR1 is SGHAT and CDR2 FQNNGV. In DNA, the CDR3 is TGTGCCAGCAGCCGTCAGCGGTCGGGCTACACCTTC. Translation gives CASSRQRSGYTF.

This clone was detected a few times. The chain is built from TRBV5-1 and TRBJ1-1, with D tentatively TRBD1 (5 bases). Trimming pared 0 bases from V and 5 bases from J, leaving 8 bases between. This CDR3 spans 13 amino acids. CDR1 is SGHRS, CDR2 YFSETQ, per germline. DNA for the CDR3: TGCGCCAGCAGCTTGGGACAGTTGACTGAAGCTTTCTTT. This gives the protein CASSLGQLTEAFF.

The gene calls are TRBV5-6 and TRBJ1-1; 7 bases align to TRBD1. Germline-derived CDR1 and CDR2 are SGHDT and YYEEEE. This CDR3 region has 15 residues. The V segment lost 3 bases and the J segment 4 bases; nucleotides outside the gene matches: 9. The CDR3 bases are TGTGCCAGCAGCTACCGGACAGGATGGGGCACTGAAGCTTTCTTT. It yields the protein CASSYRTGWGTEAFF.

The chain carries TRBV7-2 and TRBJ1-5; D may be TRBD1 (5 bases). Trimming shortened V by 1 base and J by 0 bases, and 7 bases separated the two germline ends. The length of the CDR3 is 15 residues. CDR1 is SGHTA and CDR2 is FQGNSA in the germline V gene. The CDR3 DNA follows: TGTGCCAGCAGCTTAGAGGGGCATAGCAATCAGCCCCAGCATTTT. This encodes CASSLEGHSNQPQHF. The full variable domain, in which reference TRBV7-2 and TRBJ1-5 provide the parts outside the CDR3, is GAGVSQSPSNKVTEKGKDVELRCDPISGHTALYWYRQSLGQGLEFLIYFQGNSAPDKSGLPSDRFSAERTGGSVSTLTIQRTQQEDSAVYLCASSLEGHSNQPQHFGDGTRLSIL.